This TCR beta chain was sequenced in a study of vaccination and CD4 T cells after COVID-19. General observations from the study: Spike mono-reactivity was found in 304 of 307 vaccine-specific clones from convalescent patients.

With respect to this clonotype: Its antigen is unidentified.

The CDR3 spans 14 residues. The germline V gene has CDR1 LNHDA and CDR2 SQIVND (reference sequence). The V and J ends lost 7 bases and 0 bases respectively, with 12 bases between them. CD4+ T cells that had been cultured provided DNA sequenced with the Oncomine TCR Beta short-read assay. From the PCR reads, TCRdb called clonotypes with MiXCR, one entry per CDR3 protein. The table records 12,000 to 15,000 distinct CDR3 sequences, around 56% of them present only once. This sample's treatment: approximately nine-day PBMC culture with coronavirus spike peptide pools or control peptides (ViraFEST assay). The chain links TRBV19 to TRBJ1-2, with no clear D. The clonotype comes from a human donor who had recovered from COVID-19. Sequencing was carried out using CD4+ T cells from blood, cultured in vitro. CDR3 protein: CASIDRQTNYGYTF. Written as DNA, the CDR3 is TGTGCCAGTATCGACCGACAAACTAACTATGGCTACACCTTC.